The present TCR beta chain was sequenced within a study of CD8 T cells in Susac syndrome. CDR3 length equals 16 residues. Trimming took 4 bases from V and 5 from J, leaving 21 bases between them. The germline gives CDR1 PRHDT, CDR2 FYEKMQ (reference sequence). After extraction with the RNeasy kit, about 0.45 to 1 ug of the RNA was reverse transcribed using random hexamers. The method of amplification for TCR beta CDR3 was immunoSEQ multiplex PCR, covering 54 Vbeta and 13 Jbeta. TCRdb re-derived calls from the immunoSEQ multiplex PCR reads in MiXCR, one entry per CDR3 protein. Among about 120,000 distinct CDR3 sequences, about nine tenths were seen once, and the ten largest hold about 0.14%. The T cells that were sequenced for TCR beta were CD8+ and CD4+ cells from blood. Controls comprised healthy donors matched for age and sex. Negative isolation yielded CD8+ and CD4+ T cells; FACS enriched TEMRA cells.

Specimen: CD4+ T cells from PBMCs. V is TRBV13 and J is TRBJ2-7, with D possibly being TRBD1 or TRBD2 (7 bases each). The TCR was taken from a human donor in good health. CDR3 protein: CASSYSLPRGGDEQYF. CDR3 nucleotides: TGTGCCAGCAGCTACTCATTGCCCAGGGGGGGCGACGAGCAGTACTTC.